This T cell receptor beta chain was obtained from a study of blood T cell repertoires in COVID-19. About the study: Some COVID-19 samples were acute and others convalescent; all came from the United States, Italy and Spain.

Across about two dozen US areas, participants ranged in age from 18 to 89 years. Recovered participants had two consecutive negative NP/OP PCR tests, healthcare professional clearance, or symptom resolution. Original handling: Estimated nucleated cell counts came from reference gene primer amplification. The assay was immunoSEQ multiplex PCR, and TCRdb's table has in-frame clones only and misses some. Clone size and V and J calls were adopted from that table, with D and trimming inferred from the DNA. The table shows around 430,000 clones, with about 83% occurring only once. The source material was PBMCs or T cells enriched from blood (not recorded which). The source of this sequence is a woman aged 45-65 years who had recovered from COVID-19.

The CDR3 DNA follows: TGTGCCAGCAGCATTACAGGGGGGAGCTCCTACGAGCAGTACTTC. This sequence encodes CASSITGGSSYEQYF. V usage is TRBV28 and J usage is TRBJ2-7; the match to TRBD1 covers 8 bases. Per the germline V gene, CDR1 is MDHEN and CDR2 is SYDVKM. This CDR3 is built from 15 residues. V gave up 6 bases and J gave up 0 bases; unmatched junction bases: 7.